Listed here are 6 T cell receptor beta chains from one sample, sequenced in a study of cytomegalovirus exposure and HLA in healthy donors. It was with 60 Vbeta and 13 Jbeta primers that the PCR ran. Measured with immunoSEQ multiplex PCR; TCRdb has only the in-frame clones, and not every one. Of 140,000 to 150,000 clones in the sample, 75% are singletons; the top ten hold over 6%. Sequenced sample: PBMCs. The source of these receptors is a man aged 25-45 years in good health and CMV-seronegative.

The gene calls are TRBV6-1 and TRBJ1-2; 9 positions agree with TRBD1. The CDR3 extends over 14 amino acids. Unmatched junction bases numbered 8, after V lost 4 bases and J lost 8 bases. Germline V gene data show CDR1 as MNHNS and CDR2 as SASEGT. CDR3 sequence (DNA): TGTGCCAGCAGTGCTTGGACAGGGGTGACGGGCTACACCTTC. As protein: CASSAWTGVTGYTF.

CDR3 protein: CATRARRELLSEQYF. The CDR3 DNA reads TGTGCCACCAGAGCAAGGCGGGAGCTGTTAAGCGAGCAGTACTTC. This sequence joins TRBV15 and TRBJ2-7, with 7 bases aligning to TRBD2. Trimming cost V 6 bases and J 6 bases; bases outside gene matches: 14. The germline V gene has CDR1 LNHNV and CDR2 YYDKDF (reference sequence). This CDR3 has 15 residues.

The rearrangement links TRBV2 to TRBJ1-3, with D hard to call. Trimming removed 10 bases from V and 6 bases from J, with 10 bases in between. Germline V lookup: CDR1 SNHLY, CDR2 FYNNEI. CDR3 length: 11 amino acids. In DNA, the CDR3 is TGTGCCACTAGGCTAGAAAACACCATATATTTT. Protein sequence: CATRLENTIYF.

V gene TRBV2 combines with J gene TRBJ2-5; D might be TRBD1 (5 bases). Germline-derived CDR1 and CDR2 are SNHLY and FYNNEI. The V end lost 4 bases, the J end lost 5 bases, and 11 bases lay between the germline ends. The CDR3 length is 13 residues. CDR3 nucleotide sequence: TGTGCCAGCAGTGTTCAGGGTGAGGAGACCCAGTACTTC. Amino acids: CASSVQGEETQYF.

The chain combines TRBV6-5 with TRBJ2-7, with 8 positions matching TRBD2. J lost 2 bases, V lost 5 bases, and 8 bases had no gene match. The CDR3 totals 15 residues. Germline values: CDR1 MNHEY, CDR2 SVGAGI. This chain's CDR3 is CASSLGAGGTYEQYF. The CDR3 nucleotides are TGTGCCAGCAGTCTGGGGGCGGGAGGAACCTACGAGCAGTACTTC.

The rearrangement joins TRBV5-4 to TRBJ1-2; a possible D gene is TRBD1 (5 bases). Germline values: CDR1 SGHNT, CDR2 YYREEE (reference sequence). The V and J ends lost 1 base and 3 bases respectively, with 10 bases between them. The CDR3 length is 14 residues. In DNA form, the CDR3 reads TGTGCCAGCAGCTTGCAGGGTGTGCACTATGGCTACACCTTC. It translates to CASSLQGVHYGYTF.